The 20 T cell receptor beta chains presented below share a single source sample, sequenced in a study of T cells after yellow fever vaccination. TCRdb re-called the 5' RACE reads with MiXCR, one entry per CDR3 protein. This repertoire shows about 550,000 distinct CDR3 sequences, roughly a fifth found once; its top ten account for 13% to 15%. This material consisted of PBMCs, taken 15 days after the yellow fever booster vaccination. Receptor source: a young man who received the YFV17D yellow fever vaccine.

This clonotype occurred a few times. The chain combines TRBV5-6 with TRBJ2-7; no firm D call. Germline CDR1 reads SGHDT; CDR2 reads YYEEEE. The CDR3 is 14 residues long. Trimming took off 4 bases at V and 4 bases at J, with 15 bases between the two ends. The CDR3 DNA sequence: TGTGCCAGCAGCAGGATTACAGTGAGGTACGAGCAGTACTTC. Protein product: CASSRITVRYEQYF.

The sample holds one count of this clonotype. The V and J genes are TRBV10-3 and TRBJ2-6, with D unclear. The CDR3 length is 15 residues. The germline CDR1 and CDR2 sequences are ENHRY and SYGVKD. Trimming cost V 6 bases and J 4 bases, with 13 bases left between them. For the CDR3, the DNA is TGTGCCATCAGGGACCTGTTGCTCGGGGCCAACGTCCTGACTTTC. It codes for CAIRDLLLGANVLTF.

This sequence joins TRBV7-2 and TRBJ2-1; TRBD2 matches at 10 bases. The junction had 4 bases not matched to a gene; V was cut back by 7 bases and J by 4 bases. CDR1 and CDR2 (germline): SGHTA, FQGNSA. The CDR3 sequence is 14 residues long. The CDR3 here is CASTRLAGYNEQFF. The CDR3 DNA sequence: TGTGCCAGCACCCGACTAGCGGGTTACAATGAGCAGTTCTTC.

The chain couples TRBV29-1 to TRBJ1-1; D is possibly TRBD1 (5 bases). Germline lookup yields CDR1 SQVTM and CDR2 ANQGSEA. The CDR3 is made up of 12 amino acids. Trimming shortened V by 6 bases and J by 6 bases, and 14 bases separated the two germline ends. CDR3 nucleotide sequence: TGCAGCGTCGAAATCAGGGAGGCTGAAGCTTTCTTT. Translating gives CSVEIREAEAFF.

This clonotype was observed at least ten times. J is TRBJ2-7 and V is TRBV12-3 or TRBV12-4; weak D call: TRBD1 (7 bases). The CDR3 runs to 12 residues. The V end was cut by 6 bases, the J end by 4 bases, with 10 bases between. The chain's CDR3 is CASSSGGYEQYF. CDR3 nucleotides: TGTGCCAGCAGCTCAGGGGGGTACGAGCAGTACTTC.

The chain couples TRBV12-3 or TRBV12-4 to TRBJ2-5, with a tentative D call TRBD1 (7 bases). CDR3 length: 14 amino acids. The V and J ends lost 3 bases and 2 bases respectively, with 10 bases between them. The CDR3 reads CASSFAGQQETQYF. The CDR3 bases are TGTGCCAGCAGTTTTGCGGGACAGCAAGAGACCCAGTACTTC.

J is TRBJ2-1 and V is TRBV29-1, with D perhaps assigned TRBD1 or TRBD2 (6 bases each). Germline V gives CDR1 SQVTM, CDR2 ANQGSEA. Trimming stripped 6 bases from V and 9 bases from J, with 33 bases between. The CDR3 is 18 residues long. The CDR3, as DNA: TGCAGCGTACTCTTACGTGGGGTACAGGGCGGGGTTTTCGCTGAGCAGTTCTTC. It specifies CSVLLRGVQGGVFAEQFF.

This chain connects TRBV9 to TRBJ2-7; D is perhaps TRBD1 (6 bases). CDR1 and CDR2 (germline): SGDLS, YYNGEE. With 4 bases removed from V and 3 bases from J, the gap between germline ends came to 17 bases. The CDR3 has 15 residues. CDR3 coding DNA: TGTGCCAGCAGCTCCCAGACAGGAGAGGGCTACGAGCAGTACTTC. It yields the protein CASSSQTGEGYEQYF.

Here the CDR3 reads CASSLGTSGNNEQFF. The DNA of the CDR3 is TGCGCCAGCAGCTTGGGGACTAGCGGAAACAATGAGCAGTTCTTC. The chain combines TRBV5-1 with TRBJ2-1, with TRBD2 matching 10 bases. Trimming at V came to 0 bases and at J to 5 bases, leaving 2 bases not matched to a gene. CDR1 is SGHRS, CDR2 YFSETQ, per germline. The CDR3 covers 15 residues.

Only a few counts were recorded for this clonotype. CDR3 coding DNA: TGTGCCAGCAGTTACCTTACTTTGAGCGGGGGAGCATACGAGCAGTACTTC. This encodes CASSYLTLSGGAYEQYF. This sequence joins TRBV6-2 or TRBV6-3 and TRBJ2-7; 8 bases are shared with TRBD2. From germline, CDR1 is MNHEY and CDR2 SVGEGT. There are 17 residues in the CDR3. Germline trimming cut 2 bases from V and 4 bases from J; bases unmatched to any gene: 13.

This clonotype turned up a few times. The chain recombines TRBV29-1 with TRBJ2-2, with TRBD2 as a possible D gene (6 bases). Trimming stripped 5 bases from V and 3 bases from J, with 13 bases between. The CDR3 totals 14 residues. The germline V gene encodes CDR1 SQVTM and CDR2 ANQGSEA. DNA of the CDR3: TGCAGCGTTTTCGGGGGAAAGGACACCGGGGAGCTGTTTTTT. Residues: CSVFGGKDTGELFF.

This clonotype was seen a handful of times. The gene calls are TRBV6-5 and TRBJ2-1; unclear D gene. The CDR3 is made up of 16 amino acids. Per germline, CDR1 MNHEY and CDR2 SVGAGI. Trimming removed 0 bases from V and 3 bases from J, with 12 bases in between. The CDR3 bases are TGTGCCAGCAGTTACTCGATAGACGGGCTCTACAATGAGCAGTTCTTC. It translates to CASSYSIDGLYNEQFF.

The chain has TRBV15 and TRBJ2-1; 13 bases match TRBD2. The CDR3 runs 15 residues. The junction had 2 bases not matched to a gene; V was cut back by 3 bases and J by 6 bases. Germline loops: CDR1 LNHNV, CDR2 YYDKDF (reference sequence). The CDR3 loop reads CATSRGLAGSNEQFF. CDR3 DNA: TGTGCCACCAGCAGGGGACTAGCGGGATCCAATGAGCAGTTCTTC. The whole variable domain, filled in from reference TRBV15 and TRBJ2-1, reads DAMVIQNPRYQVTQFGKPVTLSCSQTLNHNVMYWYQQKSSQAPKLLFHYYDKDFNNEADTPDNFQSRRPNTSFCFLDIRSPGLGDTAMYLCATSRGLAGSNEQFFGPGTRLTVL.

The chain carries TRBV24-1 and TRBJ2-5, with TRBD1 matching over 7 bases. The germline V gene has CDR1 KGHDR and CDR2 SFDVKD. The J segment lost 3 bases and the V segment lost 10 bases, leaving 7 bases of the junction unmatched. This CDR3 has 13 residues. This CDR3 reads CATTTGVEETQYF. CDR3 DNA: TGTGCCACAACTACAGGGGTGGAAGAGACCCAGTACTTC.

V is TRBV7-8 and J is TRBJ2-7, with D maybe TRBD2 (5 bases). The V and J ends lost 4 bases and 2 bases respectively, with 12 bases between them. CDR1 is SGHVS, CDR2 FQNEAQ, per germline. The CDR3 contains 14 residues. The CDR3 here is CASSYSRVPYEQYF. The CDR3 coding sequence is TGTGCCAGCAGCTACTCGCGGGTACCCTACGAGCAGTACTTC.

V gene TRBV7-9 combines with J gene TRBJ2-7; no firm D call. Germline CDR1 reads SEHNR; CDR2 reads FQNEAQ (reference sequence). The V end was cut by 8 bases, the J end by 2 bases, with 16 bases between. This CDR3 contains 14 residues. Here the CDR3 DNA reads TGTGCCAGCTCTCGGTCTTTTCCGGCCTACGAGCAGTACTTC. It encodes CASSRSFPAYEQYF.

The chain employs TRBV20-1 and TRBJ1-5; D is ambiguous. V lost 0 bases and J lost 4, with 4 bases in between. The CDR3 sequence is 12 residues long. Germline values: CDR1 DFQATT, CDR2 SNEGSKA (reference sequence). CDR3 DNA: TGCAGTGCTAGAGAACCTAATCAGCCCCAGCATTTT. This codes for CSAREPNQPQHF.

In this sample, this clonotype turned up a few times. The chain recombines TRBV6-6 with TRBJ2-3; perhaps D is TRBD1 or TRBD2 (5 bases each). Trimming took 6 bases from V and 9 from J, leaving 10 bases between them. The V gene's germline CDR1 is MNHNY and CDR2 SVGAGI (reference sequence). The CDR3 runs 11 residues. The CDR3 here is CASSLGATQYF. CDR3 bases: TGTGCCAGCAGCCTCGGGGCAACGCAGTATTTT.

The chain joins TRBV11-2 to TRBJ2-3; D assignment may be TRBD1 or TRBD2 (6 bases each). Per the germline V gene, CDR1 is SGHAT and CDR2 is FQNNGV. CDR3 size: 15 residues. The V end lost 1 base, the J end lost 5 bases, and 13 bases lay between the germline ends. The CDR3 coding sequence is TGTGCCAGCAGCTTAGTTGGGGGGCGCGGAGATACGCAGTATTTT. Protein: CASSLVGGRGDTQYF.

In this sample, this clonotype turned up a few times. The chain is built from TRBV15 and TRBJ2-7; 10 positions match TRBD1. Looked up from germline, CDR1 is LNHNV and CDR2 is YYDKDF (reference sequence). The V gene end was trimmed by 0 bases and the J gene end by 5 bases; junction bases not matched to a gene: 4. The CDR3 consists of 15 residues. This chain's CDR3 is CATSREGQGVNEQYF. CDR3 nucleotide sequence: TGTGCCACCAGCAGAGAAGGACAGGGGGTCAACGAGCAGTACTTC.